Following are 14 T cell receptor beta chains from one sample sequenced in a study of OX40 agonist ivuxolimab in advanced cancers. The protocol was immunoSEQ multiplex PCR, while the TCRdb copy is restricted to in-frame clones and leaves out a portion. This table holds fewer than 25,000 clones, more than 75% found once. The input for sequencing was CD4+ or CD8+ T cells sorted from blood, taken in a trial of the OX40 agonist ivuxolimab. The receptors come from an adult with an advanced solid tumor such as melanoma, head and neck, liver or kidney cancer.

The genes are TRBV6-1 and TRBJ2-7; a possible D gene is TRBD1 (5 bases). The CDR3 length is 13 residues. The V and J ends lost 3 bases and 3 bases respectively, with 9 bases between them. Germline V gene data show CDR1 as MNHNS and CDR2 as SASEGT. Here the CDR3 reads CASSDRDSYEQYF. CDR3 in DNA: TGTGCCAGCAGTGATCGAGACAGCTACGAGCAGTACTTC.

The DNA of the CDR3 is TGTGCCAGCAGCTTGGGATGGCCGGGACAGGGCAACTATGGCTACACCTTC. It specifies CASSLGWPGQGNYGYTF. This rearrangement joins TRBV7-8 to TRBJ1-2, with 9 nucleotides matching TRBD1. The germline V gene has CDR1 SGHVS and CDR2 FQNEAQ. The CDR3 extends over 17 amino acids. The V segment lost 3 bases and the J segment 2 bases; nucleotides outside the gene matches: 10.

The chain has TRBV5-1 and TRBJ2-7; no clear D gene. The V end lost 2 bases, the J end lost 3 bases, and 9 bases lay between the germline ends. The CDR3 runs to 13 residues. Per germline, CDR1 SGHRS and CDR2 YFSETQ. The CDR3 sequence: CASSLTTFYEQYF. The CDR3 DNA is TGCGCCAGCAGCTTAACGACATTCTACGAGCAGTACTTC.

This clone was recorded once. The V and J genes are TRBV5-1 and TRBJ2-2; no clear D gene. The CDR3 spans 13 residues. The V gene's germline CDR1 is SGHRS and CDR2 YFSETQ. V lost 0 bases and J lost 5, with 5 bases in between. Here the CDR3 reads CASSLGGTGELFF. DNA for the CDR3: TGCGCCAGCAGCTTGGGGGGTACCGGGGAGCTGTTTTTT.

The chain employs TRBV4-1 and TRBJ1-5, with D possibly TRBD1 on 5 matching bases. The V end was cut by 1 base, the J end by 7 bases, with 14 bases between. From germline, CDR1 is MGHRA and CDR2 YSYEKL. This CDR3 region has 15 residues. The CDR3 protein is CASSQGGQGIQPQHF. DNA of the CDR3: TGCGCCAGCAGCCAAGGCGGGCAGGGAATCCAGCCCCAGCATTTT.

The rearrangement joins TRBV4-2 to TRBJ2-1; 9 positions match TRBD1. The CDR3 has 15 amino acids. J lost 2 bases, V lost 1 base, and 0 bases had no gene match. Germline CDR1 LGHNA, CDR2 YNFKEQ. The DNA of the CDR3 is TGTGCCAGCAGCCAAGGACAGGGGGCCTACAATGAGCAGTTCTTC. Its translation is CASSQGQGAYNEQFF.

The chain carries TRBV15 and TRBJ2-6, with unresolved D. Between the trimmed V and J ends, which lost 1 base and 4 bases, there was a span of 8 bases. In germline, CDR1 is LNHNV, CDR2 YYDKDF (reference sequence). The CDR3 covers 15 residues. CDR3 DNA sequence: TGTGCCACCAGCAGAGGACGTGGCGGGGCCAACGTCCTGACTTTC. This gives the protein CATSRGRGGANVLTF.

This clone was detected only a few times. The rearrangement links TRBV5-5 to TRBJ2-5; D gene uncertain. This CDR3 spans 13 amino acids. Germline assignment: CDR1 SGHKS and CDR2 YYEKEE (reference sequence). Deletions cut 0 bases from V and 1 base from J, with 4 bases between. This CDR3 reads CASSLDIQETQYF. The CDR3, as DNA: TGTGCCAGCAGCTTGGACATCCAAGAGACCCAGTACTTC.

The chain links TRBV7-9 to TRBJ2-1; unclear D gene. The CDR3 is 14 residues long. Germline lookup yields CDR1 SEHNR and CDR2 FQNEAQ (reference sequence). Deletions cut 5 bases from V and 0 bases from J, with 8 bases between. The CDR3, as DNA: TGTGCCAGCAGCATGATCAGCTCCTACAATGAGCAGTTCTTC. It yields the protein CASSMISSYNEQFF.

The J gene is TRBJ1-3, the V gene TRBV2; no reliable D call. This CDR3 has 11 amino acids. V was cut by 9 bases and J by 3 bases, with 6 bases left in between. The germline gives CDR1 SNHLY, CDR2 FYNNEI. CDR3 residues: CARTDGNTIYF. In DNA, the CDR3 is TGTGCCAGGACGGATGGAAACACCATATATTTT. The full variable domain, completed using reference TRBV2 and TRBJ1-3, is EPEVTQTPSHQVTQMGQEVILRCVPISNHLYFYWYRQILGQKVEFLVSFYNNEISEKSEIFDDQFSVERPDGSNFTLKIRSTKLEDSAMYFCARTDGNTIYFGEGSWLTVV.

This chain links TRBV7-6 with TRBJ2-2; 14 bases map to TRBD2. Germline V gene lookup returns CDR1 SGHVS and CDR2 FNYEAQ. The length of the CDR3 is 16 residues. Trimming removed 3 bases from V and 5 bases from J; junction bases left unmatched: 2. The CDR3 reads CASSFGTSGGTGELFF. As DNA, the CDR3 is TGTGCCAGCAGCTTCGGGACTAGCGGGGGAACCGGGGAGCTGTTTTTT.

V and J are TRBV11-2 and TRBJ2-7; D is undetermined. V was shortened by 4 bases and J by 2 bases, with 9 bases between the two germline ends. The germline V gene has CDR1 SGHAT and CDR2 FQNNGV. This CDR3 region has 13 residues. This chain's CDR3 is CASSSEAPYEQYF. DNA for the CDR3: TGTGCCAGCAGCTCGGAAGCCCCCTACGAGCAGTACTTC.

This clone was observed a few times. V usage is TRBV5-4 and J usage is TRBJ1-2; D might be TRBD1 (6 bases). Germline V gene sequence: CDR1 SGHNT, CDR2 YYREEE (reference sequence). CDR3 length: 11 amino acids. V was shortened by 4 bases and J by 8 bases, with 9 bases between the two germline ends. CDR3 region: CASSLTGGYTF. Here the CDR3 DNA reads TGTGCCAGCAGCCTAACAGGGGGCTACACCTTC.

This sequence joins TRBV5-1 and TRBJ2-7, with a possible D match to TRBD1 (6 bases). The CDR3 runs 13 residues. Per the germline V gene, CDR1 is SGHRS and CDR2 is YFSETQ. V was shortened by 1 base and J by 5 bases, with 10 bases between the two germline ends. The CDR3 sequence: CASSLWAGDEQYF. CDR3 coding DNA: TGCGCCAGCAGCTTGTGGGCAGGGGACGAGCAGTACTTC.